This T cell receptor beta chain was profiled in a study of control samples from healthy donors and cancer patients. Sequencing was performed with immunoSEQ multiplex PCR; in TCRdb, only in-frame clones are kept and a portion is missing. The repertoire holds around 110,000 clones, with 85% to 90% as singletons. The germline V gene has CDR1 KGHSH and CDR2 LQKENI. This CDR3 has 16 residues. V lost 4 bases, J lost 3 bases, and 18 bases lay in between. Sequencing used PBMCs. The chain couples TRBV18 to TRBJ1-1; D call uncertain. This clonotype originated in a woman aged 50 to 60 with colorectal cancer. The CDR3 spells CASSQSQTGIYTEAFF. The CDR3 region has the DNA TGTGCCAGCTCACAGTCTCAGACCGGAATTTACACTGAAGCTTTCTTT.